This T cell receptor beta chain derives from a study of T cell repertoires in cytomegalovirus infection. Study summary: Both CMV infection and a matching HLA type were indicated by public TCR beta signatures. Study-wide results and limits: HLA-C-restricted CMV-specific TCR beta clonotypes were dominant in the ex vivo response.

TCRdb re-called the reads through MiXCR, storing one row per CDR3 protein. The table lists roughly 250,000 distinct CDR3 sequences, 12% of them singletons. This CDR3 contains 15 residues. Germline-derived CDR1 and CDR2 are MNHEY and SVGAGI. The germline V and J ends were trimmed by 0 bases and 2 bases, with 11 bases remaining between them. Concerning this clonotype: Its cognate antigen is unknown.

This clonotype was obtained from a human donor in good health (CMV status not recorded). Some clones in this sample may be carry-over from other donors' samples. The V and J genes are TRBV6-5 and TRBJ2-7, with D maybe TRBD2 (5 bases). The source material was PBMCs. Here the CDR3 reads CASSYSRGQTYEQYF. The CDR3, as DNA: TGTGCCAGCAGTTACTCACGGGGTCAAACCTACGAGCAGTACTTC.